This TCR beta chain was identified in a study of blood T cell repertoires in COVID-19. Whole-study context: Acute and convalescent COVID-19 samples came from the United States, Italy and Spain.

V was clipped by 4 bases and J by 0 bases, with 12 bases between them. CDR3 length: 15 amino acids. Per the germline V gene, CDR1 is MGHRA and CDR2 is YSYEKL. Data came from immunoSEQ multiplex PCR; TCRdb stores just in-frame clones and leaves some out. The sample lists around 300,000 clones, about 87% occurring once. The sample consisted of peripheral blood. The origin of this receptor is a woman in her thirties or forties with acute or convalescent COVID-19. The chain employs TRBV4-1 and TRBJ1-1; possibly TRBD1 for D (5 bases). In DNA form, the CDR3 reads TGCGCCAGCAGCCCCCTCCAGGGCATGAACACTGAAGCTTTCTTT. This sequence encodes CASSPLQGMNTEAFF.